The T cell receptor beta chain described here comes from a study of Graves' ophthalmopathy and Graves' hyperthyroidism. Study-level background: Blood was drawn at initial diagnosis, before any treatment. Study-wide findings and caveats: Discriminating ophthalmopathy from stable hyperthyroidism, a 13-signature model attained a sensitivity of under 90% and a specificity of almost 83%.

This clonotype was seen ten or more times. Its antigen is not known. Germline V gene lookup returns CDR1 MNHNS and CDR2 SASEGT. The CDR3 consists of 15 residues. V lost 6 bases and J lost 4, with 18 bases in between. Amplified TCR beta CDR3 regions were obtained using RNA transcripts as template. The authors performed first-round RT-PCR with HTBI primers and then a second-round multiplex PCR. TCRdb itself ran the multiplex PCR reads through MiXCR, one entry per CDR3 protein. Of a few hundred thousand distinct CDR3 sequences in the sample, about 17% were seen once. Clinical symptoms, serum thyroxine, TRAb, thyroid ultrasound and orbital computed tomography determined diagnosis. The PBMC fraction was derived from around 10 ml of fresh peripheral blood.

The chain is built from TRBV6-1 and TRBJ2-5; tentatively, D is TRBD2 (6 bases). Material: peripheral blood. The TCR comes from an adult man with Graves' ophthalmopathy. CDR3 DNA sequence: TGTGCCAGCAGCCTGACCCCCGGGGGAGGAGAGACCCAGTACTTC. This gives the protein CASSLTPGGGETQYF.